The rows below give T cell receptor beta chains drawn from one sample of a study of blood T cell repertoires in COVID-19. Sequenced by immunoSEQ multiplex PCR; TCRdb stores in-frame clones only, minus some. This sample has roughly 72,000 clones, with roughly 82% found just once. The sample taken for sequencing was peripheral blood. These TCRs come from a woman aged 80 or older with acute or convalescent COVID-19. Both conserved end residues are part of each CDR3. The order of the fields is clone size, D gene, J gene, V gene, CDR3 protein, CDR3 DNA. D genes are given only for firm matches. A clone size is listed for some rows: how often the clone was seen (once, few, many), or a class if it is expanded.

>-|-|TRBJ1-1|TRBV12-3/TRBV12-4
CAIIGGIEAFF
TGTGCCATTATCGGGGGGATTGAAGCTTTCTTT
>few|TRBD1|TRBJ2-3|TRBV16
CASSQGGQGAADTQYF
TGTGCCAGCAGCCAAGGAGGACAGGGGGCCGCAGATACGCAGTATTTT
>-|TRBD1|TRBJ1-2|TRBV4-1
CASRLPGGQAYGYTF
TGCGCCAGCAGACTACCAGGGGGGCAAGCCTATGGCTACACCTTC
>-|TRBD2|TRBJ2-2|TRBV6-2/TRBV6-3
CASSGTSGYTGELFF
TGTGCCAGCAGTGGGACTAGCGGGTACACCGGGGAGCTGTTTTTT
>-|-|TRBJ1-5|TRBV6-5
CATKNTQGNQPQHF
TGTGCCACCAAGAATACCCAGGGCAATCAGCCCCAGCATTTT
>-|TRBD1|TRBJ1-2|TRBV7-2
CASSLEDRGNYGYTF
TGTGCCAGCAGCTTAGAGGACAGGGGTAACTATGGCTACACCTTC
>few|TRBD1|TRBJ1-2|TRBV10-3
CAISDYSPWDRDPYTF
TGTGCCATCAGTGACTACTCGCCCTGGGACAGGGATCCCTACACCTTC
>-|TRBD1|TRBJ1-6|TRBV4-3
CASSQGQGRRTPLHF
TGCGCCAGCAGCCAAGGACAGGGTAGGAGGACACCCCTCCACTTT
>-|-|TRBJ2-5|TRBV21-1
CASSKVYKRHEPKETQYF
TGTGCCAGCAGCAAAGTGTATAAGCGGCATGAGCCTAAAGAGACCCAGTACTTC
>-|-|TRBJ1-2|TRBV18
CASSQGRANYGYTF
TGTGCCAGCTCTCAGGGCAGGGCGAACTATGGCTACACCTTC
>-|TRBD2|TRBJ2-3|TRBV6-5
CASRGPLAGADTQYF
TGTGCCAGCAGGGGACCACTAGCGGGAGCAGATACGCAGTATTTT
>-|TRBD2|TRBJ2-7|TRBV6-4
CASSDPLRGVLAGDYEQYF
TGTGCCAGCAGTGATCCCCTTAGAGGAGTCCTAGCGGGAGATTACGAGCAGTACTTC
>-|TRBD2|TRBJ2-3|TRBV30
CAWMGWRENTQYF
TGTGCCTGGATGGGGTGGCGGGAGAATACGCAGTATTTT
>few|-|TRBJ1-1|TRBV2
CASSATTGTEAFF
TGTGCCAGCAGTGCCACGACAGGCACTGAAGCTTTCTTT
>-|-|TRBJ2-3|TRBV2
CASSLDTGPPDTQYF
TGTGCCAGCAGCCTGGACACCGGGCCCCCAGATACGCAGTATTTT
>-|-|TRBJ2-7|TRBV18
CASSLLPTVTVSYEQYF
TGTGCCAGCTCACTACTTCCGACAGTTACAGTCTCCTACGAGCAGTACTTC
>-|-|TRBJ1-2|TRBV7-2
CASSLERVGGYTF
TGTGCCAGCAGCTTAGAGAGGGTCGGGGGCTACACCTTC
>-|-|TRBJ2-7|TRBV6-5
CASSTGHSYEQYF
TGTGCCAGCAGTACGGGACATTCCTACGAGCAGTACTTC
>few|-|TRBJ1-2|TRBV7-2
CASSPGPGSAYGYTF
TGTGCCAGCAGCCCCGGTCCCGGGTCGGCCTATGGCTACACCTTC
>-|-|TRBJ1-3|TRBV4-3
CASSQDPLYSGNTIYF
TGCGCCAGCAGCCAAGATCCACTCTACTCTGGAAACACCATATATTTT
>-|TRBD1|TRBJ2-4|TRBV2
CASSASGTGRYF
TGTGCCAGCAGCGCCTCCGGGACAGGTAGATACTTC
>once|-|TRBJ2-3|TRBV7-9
CASSSIADTQYF
TGTGCCAGCAGCTCCATAGCAGATACGCAGTATTTT
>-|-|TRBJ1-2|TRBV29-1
CSVGEVTQYGYTF
TGCAGCGTTGGAGAAGTTACTCAATATGGCTACACCTTC
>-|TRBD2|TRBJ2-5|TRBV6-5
CASGRAGGGKETQYF
TGTGCCAGCGGCAGGGCTGGCGGGGGGAAAGAGACCCAGTACTTC
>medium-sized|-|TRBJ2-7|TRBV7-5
CVRSYYAAGGPKICF
TGTGTCAGAAGCTATTACGCGGCAGGGGGTCCTAAAATCTGCTTC
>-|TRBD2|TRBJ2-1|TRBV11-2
CASSFMGRENEQFF
TGTGCCAGCAGCTTCATGGGGCGGGAGAATGAGCAGTTCTTC
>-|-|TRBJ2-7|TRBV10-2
CASSEVSLPYEQYF
TGCGCCAGCAGTGAAGTTAGTCTCCCCTACGAGCAGTACTTC
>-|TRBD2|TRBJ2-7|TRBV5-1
CASSLGASGTSFPYEQYF
TGCGCCAGCAGCTTGGGAGCTAGCGGGACAAGTTTCCCCTACGAGCAGTACTTC
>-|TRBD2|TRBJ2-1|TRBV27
CASSTGTSNNEQFF
TGTGCCAGCAGTACCGGGACTAGCAATAATGAGCAGTTCTTC
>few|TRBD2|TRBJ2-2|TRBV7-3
CASSFSLAGAAGTGELFF
TGTGCCAGCAGCTTCTCACTAGCGGGAGCCGCGGGCACCGGGGAGCTGTTTTTT
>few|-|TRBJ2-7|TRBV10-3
CAISESDRFYEQYF
TGTGCCATCAGTGAGTCCGACAGATTCTACGAGCAGTACTTC
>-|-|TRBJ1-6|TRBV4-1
CASSQVSDNSPLHF
TGCGCCAGCAGCCAAGTTTCCGATAATTCACCCCTCCACTTT
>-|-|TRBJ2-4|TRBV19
CASSIRVLAKNIQYF
TGTGCCAGTAGTATTCGTGTTCTAGCCAAAAACATTCAGTACTTC
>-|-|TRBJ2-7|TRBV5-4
CASSLAWEVGTYEQYF
TGTGCCAGCAGCTTGGCATGGGAGGTAGGAACGTACGAGCAGTACTTC
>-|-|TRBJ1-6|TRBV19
CASQWARNSPLHF
TGTGCCTCGCAGTGGGCTCGTAATTCACCCCTCCACTTT
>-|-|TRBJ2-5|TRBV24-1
CATSERGLGQYF
TGTGCCACCAGTGAAAGGGGTCTCGGGCAGTACTTC
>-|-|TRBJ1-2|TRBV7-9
CASSLSSVNYGYTF
TGTGCCAGCAGCTTATCAAGCGTCAACTATGGCTACACCTTC
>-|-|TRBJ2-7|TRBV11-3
CASSYFRGYEQYF
TGTGCCAGCAGCTATTTCCGAGGATACGAGCAGTACTTC
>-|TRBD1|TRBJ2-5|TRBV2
CATPGQGGETQYF
TGTGCCACTCCAGGACAGGGAGGAGAGACCCAGTACTTC
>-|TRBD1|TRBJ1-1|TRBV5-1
CASSFGQANTEAFF
TGCGCCAGCAGCTTCGGACAGGCGAACACTGAAGCTTTCTTT
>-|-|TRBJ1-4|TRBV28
CASSFLGGTTNEKLFF
TGTGCCAGCAGTTTCTTAGGGGGAACAACTAATGAAAAACTGTTTTTT
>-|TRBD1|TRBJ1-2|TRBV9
CASSPDRGNGYTF
TGTGCCAGCAGCCCTGACAGGGGAAATGGCTACACCTTC
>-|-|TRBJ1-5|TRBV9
CASREWGGGTTIGRNQPQHF
TGTGCCAGCAGGGAATGGGGAGGGGGGACGACGATAGGTAGGAATCAGCCCCAGCATTTT
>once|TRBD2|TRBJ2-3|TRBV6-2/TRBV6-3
CASSYRKAGGPASTDTQYF
TGTGCCAGCAGTTACAGAAAAGCGGGAGGGCCAGCTAGCACAGATACGCAGTATTTT
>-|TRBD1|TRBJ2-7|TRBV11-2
CASSLRTGQGASGEQYF
TGTGCCAGCAGCTTACGGACGGGACAGGGGGCTTCGGGCGAGCAGTACTTC
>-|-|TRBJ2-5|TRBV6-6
CASSWDTWETQYF
TGTGCCAGCAGTTGGGACACTTGGGAGACCCAGTACTTC
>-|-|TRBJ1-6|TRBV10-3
CAINQGSNSPLHF
TGTGCCATCAATCAGGGCAGTAATTCACCCCTCCACTTT
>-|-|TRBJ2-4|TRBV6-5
CASSSLVVGVPNIQYF
TGTGCCAGCAGTTCGTTGGTGGTAGGGGTCCCAAACATTCAGTACTTC
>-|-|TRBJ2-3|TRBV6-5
CASSGTNSDTQYF
TGTGCCAGCAGCGGGACAAATTCAGATACGCAGTATTTT
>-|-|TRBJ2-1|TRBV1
CTSSQGKGIAGAIYEQFF
TGCACCAGCAGCCAAGGGAAAGGGATAGCGGGAGCAATCTATGAGCAGTTCTTC
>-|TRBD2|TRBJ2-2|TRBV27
CASSLSPSGRNTGELFF
TGTGCCAGCAGTTTATCCCCTAGCGGCCGGAACACCGGGGAGCTGTTTTTT
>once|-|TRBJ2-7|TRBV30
CAWSPSPAGFTYEQYF
TGTGCCTGGAGTCCCTCCCCGGCGGGATTTACCTACGAGCAGTACTTC
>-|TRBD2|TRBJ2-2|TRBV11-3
CASSHHGTSEFGELFF
TGTGCCAGCAGTCATCACGGGACTAGCGAGTTCGGGGAGCTGTTTTTT
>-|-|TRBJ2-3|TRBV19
CASSMGSISDTQYF
TGTGCCAGTAGTATGGGGAGCATATCAGATACGCAGTATTTT
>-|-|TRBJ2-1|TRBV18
CASSPSSSYNEQFF
TGTGCCAGCTCACCATCCAGCTCCTACAATGAGCAGTTCTTC
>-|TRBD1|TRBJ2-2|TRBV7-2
CASSSGQMNTGELFF
TGTGCCAGCAGCTCGGGACAGATGAACACCGGGGAGCTGTTTTTT
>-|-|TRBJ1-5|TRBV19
CASSIRAPPQPQHF
TGTGCCAGTAGTATCCGCGCCCCACCTCAGCCCCAGCATTTT
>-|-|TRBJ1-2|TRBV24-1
CATSDPRQNIYGYTF
TGTGCCACCAGTGACCCGAGACAGAACATCTATGGCTACACCTTC